Shown below are 16 T cell receptor beta chains from a single sample sequenced in a study of graft-versus-host responses after intestinal transplantation. Profiling relied on immunoSEQ multiplex PCR, and the TCRdb table lists in-frame clones only, not all of them. The repertoire consists of roughly 62,000 clones, with 91% occurring once and the leading ten covering 2.7%. Sample: PBMCs, taken about 120 days after intestinal transplantation. These receptors were obtained from a human patient who received an intestinal transplant, so some T cells may come from the graft donor.

J is TRBJ2-2 and V is TRBV1; the table's D gene call, TRBD2, was not cross checked with the DNA. TRBV1 is a pseudogene segment. The CDR3 loop spans 19 amino acids. The CDR3 DNA reads TGCACCAGCAGCCAAGATCTGAGGACTAGCGGGGCGAACACCGGGGAGCTGTTTTTT. Protein: CTSSQDLRTSGANTGELFF.

The rearrangement links TRBV6-5 to TRBJ2-6, with D uncertain. The CDR3 has 16 residues. The germline CDR1 and CDR2 sequences are MNHEY and SVGAGI. With 2 bases removed from V and 0 bases from J, the gap between germline ends came to 8 bases. DNA of the CDR3: TGTGCCAGCAGTTACCTCAGCAGCTCTGGGGCCAACGTCCTGACTTTC. It translates to CASSYLSSSGANVLTF.

The chain links TRBV7-8 to TRBJ2-1, with D maybe TRBD2 (5 bases). Germline lookup yields CDR1 SGHVS and CDR2 FQNEAQ. The V end lost 2 bases, the J end lost 4 bases, and 9 bases lay between the germline ends. The CDR3 is 14 amino acids. The CDR3 nucleotides read TGTGCCAGCAGCTTAAAGGGAGCATACAATGAGCAGTTCTTC. Its translation: CASSLKGAYNEQFF.

The chain combines TRBV7-2 with TRBJ2-7; D unclear. CDR3 length: 14 residues. Germline V gene lookup returns CDR1 SGHTA and CDR2 FQGNSA. V was clipped by 4 bases and J by 5 bases, with 15 bases between them. The DNA for the CDR3 is TGTGCCAGCAGCTCCCGGGCCTTCACCGACGAGCAGTACTTC. This codes for CASSSRAFTDEQYF.

This chain links TRBV5-6 with TRBJ2-3; 10 bases align to TRBD2. The junction had 3 bases not matched to a gene; V was cut back by 4 bases and J by 4 bases. The CDR3 is 14 residues long. Germline CDR1 SGHDT, CDR2 YYEEEE. CDR3 nucleotides: TGTGCCAGCAGCCCTAGCGGGAGCCCAGATACGCAGTATTTT. Its protein is CASSPSGSPDTQYF. The full variable domain, rest sourced from reference TRBV5-6 and TRBJ2-3, is DAGVTQSPTHLIKTRGQQVTLRCSPKSGHDTVSWYQQALGQGPQFIFQYYEEEERQRGNFPDRFSGHQFPNYSSELNVNALLLGDSALYLCASSPSGSPDTQYFGPGTRLTVL.

This rearrangement joins TRBV28 to TRBJ2-1; D remains unclear. Germline V lookup: CDR1 MDHEN, CDR2 SYDVKM. V gave up 7 bases and J gave up 0 bases, with 7 bases separating them. The CDR3 contains 13 residues. CDR3 amino acids: CASTRFSYNEQFF. The CDR3 bases are TGTGCCAGCACCAGGTTCTCCTACAATGAGCAGTTCTTC.

This chain uses TRBV7-6 with TRBJ1-4, with D perhaps TRBD1 (6 bases). Trimming shortened V by 4 bases and J by 7 bases, and 19 bases separated the two germline ends. Germline-derived CDR1 and CDR2 are SGHVS and FNYEAQ. There are 16 residues in the CDR3. CDR3 amino acids: CASSSRKGVGVEKLFF. In DNA, the CDR3 is TGTGCCAGCAGCTCAAGGAAGGGGGTAGGGGTTGAAAAACTGTTTTTT.

This sequence joins TRBV14 and TRBJ1-2, with D uncertain. Germline V CDR1 and CDR2: SGHDN, FVKESK. V was cut by 0 bases and J by 6 bases, with 8 bases left in between. The CDR3 loop spans 13 amino acids. As DNA, the CDR3 is TGTGCCAGCAGCCAAGATTTACGAGATGGCTACACCTTC. Translated: CASSQDLRDGYTF.

This chain joins TRBV28 and TRBJ1-1; TRBD1 is a possible D gene (6 bases). CDR1 is MDHEN, CDR2 SYDVKM, per germline. V lost 5 bases to trimming and J lost 8 bases, with 12 bases between them. The CDR3 has 12 residues. CDR3 coding DNA: TGTGCCAGCAGTCTTGACAGGAAAGAAGCTTTCTTT. This encodes CASSLDRKEAFF.

The V call is TRBV4-1, the J call TRBJ2-5; D is ambiguous. This CDR3 is built from 13 residues. V was pared by 4 bases and J by 1 base, with 7 bases between. Germline V gene sequence: CDR1 MGHRA, CDR2 YSYEKL. The chain's CDR3 is CASSPGAQETQYF. CDR3 in DNA: TGCGCCAGCAGCCCCGGAGCCCAAGAGACCCAGTACTTC.

The chain has TRBV4-1 and TRBJ2-1, with 8 bases that match TRBD1. With V trimmed by 4 bases and J by 7 bases, 12 bases remained unmatched. This CDR3 has 16 amino acids. In germline, CDR1 is MGHRA, CDR2 YSYEKL. The CDR3 sequence is CASSRNRGAGNNEQFF. The CDR3 nucleotides read TGCGCCAGCAGCCGGAACAGGGGGGCCGGTAATAATGAGCAGTTCTTC.

The genes are TRBV7-9 and TRBJ1-1; no reliable D call. V lost 0 bases to trimming and J lost 4 bases, with 9 bases between them. Germline CDR1 is SEHNR and CDR2 is FQNEAQ (reference sequence). CDR3 length equals 14 residues. CDR3 in amino acids: CASSLAGRITEAFF. CDR3 nucleotides: TGTGCCAGCAGCTTAGCAGGGCGGATCACTGAAGCTTTCTTT. Supplemented by reference TRBV7-9 and TRBJ1-1, the full variable domain reads DTGVSQNPRHKITKRGQNVTFRCDPISEHNRLYWYRQTLGQGPEFLTYFQNEAQLEKSRLLSDRFSAERPKGSFSTLEIQRTEQGDSAMYLCASSLAGRITEAFFGQGTRLTVV.

The V gene is TRBV19, the J gene TRBJ2-1, with D tentatively TRBD2 (6 bases). CDR3 size: 14 residues. The ends were cut back, 8 bases at V and 0 bases at J, with 11 bases in the middle. Germline CDR1 and CDR2: LNHDA and SQIVND (reference sequence). CDR3 in DNA: TGTGCCAGTGCGGACGGGAGCTCCTACAATGAGCAGTTCTTC. Its translation is CASADGSSYNEQFF.

V is TRBV10-3 and J is TRBJ2-1, with D perhaps TRBD2 (6 bases). Germline-derived CDR1 and CDR2 are ENHRY and SYGVKD. The CDR3 is 16 amino acids. V was pared by 6 bases and J by 2 bases, with 17 bases between. The CDR3 loop is CAISGVRGVTYNEQFF. The CDR3 nucleotides read TGTGCCATCAGCGGAGTGCGGGGAGTGACCTACAATGAGCAGTTCTTC.

The chain couples TRBV5-6 to TRBJ2-3; possibly TRBD2 for D (5 bases). Germline-derived CDR1 and CDR2 are SGHDT and YYEEEE. The CDR3 totals 15 residues. V was cut by 1 base and J by 4 bases, with 13 bases left in between. The CDR3 loop reads CASSLSRRWSDTQYF. CDR3 nucleotides: TGTGCCAGCAGCTTGAGTCGGAGGTGGTCAGATACGCAGTATTTT.

This clone was counted a few times. Other DNA sequences in this specimen translate into the identical CDR3. This chain uses TRBV7-9 with TRBJ1-5; a weak D match, TRBD1 (5 bases). V was clipped by 3 bases and J by 6 bases, with 12 bases between them. CDR3 length equals 14 residues. CDR1 is SEHNR, CDR2 FQNEAQ, per germline (reference sequence). This CDR3 is CASSFGRGGQPQHF. The CDR3 nucleotides are TGTGCCAGCAGCTTCGGTAGGGGAGGTCAGCCCCAGCATTTT.